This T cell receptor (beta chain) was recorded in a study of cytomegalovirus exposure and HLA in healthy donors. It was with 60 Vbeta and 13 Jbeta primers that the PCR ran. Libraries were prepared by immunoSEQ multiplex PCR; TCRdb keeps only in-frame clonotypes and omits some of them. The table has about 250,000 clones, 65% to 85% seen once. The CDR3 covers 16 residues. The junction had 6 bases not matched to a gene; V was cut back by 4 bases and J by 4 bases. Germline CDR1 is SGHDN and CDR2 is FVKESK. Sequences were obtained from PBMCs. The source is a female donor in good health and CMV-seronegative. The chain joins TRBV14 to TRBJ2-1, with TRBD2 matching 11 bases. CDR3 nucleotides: TGTGCCAGCAGCCCCGTAGCGGGAGGGCCATACAATGAGCAGTTCTTC. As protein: CASSPVAGGPYNEQFF.